The text below deals with one TCR beta chain. This entry belongs to a study of blood T cell repertoires in COVID-19. Overall study: Nucleic acid was either cDNA or gDNA, and it came from T cells, B-cell-depleted T cells, or PBMCs.

CDR3 size: 16 residues. The V and J ends lost 1 base and 0 bases respectively, with 11 bases between them. Germline V CDR1 and CDR2: SNHLY, FYNNEI. Libraries were prepared by immunoSEQ multiplex PCR; TCRdb keeps only in-frame clonotypes and omits some of them. The profile shows over 90,000 clones, roughly 80% of them singletons. The source material was peripheral blood. The V call is TRBV2, the J call TRBJ2-3; possible D gene TRBD2, 5 bases. The clonotype comes from an older man with active or convalescent COVID-19. CDR3 loop: CASSEGIRGSTDTQYF. The CDR3, as DNA: TGTGCCAGCAGTGAAGGTATACGGGGTAGCACAGATACGCAGTATTTT.